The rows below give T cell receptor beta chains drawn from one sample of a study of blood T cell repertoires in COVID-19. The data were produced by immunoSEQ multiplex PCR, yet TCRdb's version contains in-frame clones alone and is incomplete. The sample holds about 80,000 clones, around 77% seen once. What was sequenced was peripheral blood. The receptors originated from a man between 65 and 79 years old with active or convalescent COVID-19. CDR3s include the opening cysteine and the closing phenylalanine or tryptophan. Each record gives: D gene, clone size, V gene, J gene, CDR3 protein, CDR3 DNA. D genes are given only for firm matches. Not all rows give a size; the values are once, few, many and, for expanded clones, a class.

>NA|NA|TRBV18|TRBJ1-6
CASSIGGDRSPLHF
TGTGCCAGCTCAATCGGAGGGGATCGTTCACCCCTCCACTTT
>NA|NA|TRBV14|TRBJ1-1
CASSTTGNTEAFF
TGTGCCAGCAGCACCACCGGGAACACTGAAGCTTTCTTT
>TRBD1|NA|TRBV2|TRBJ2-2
CASRGQSLTGELFF
TGTGCCAGCAGGGGACAGTCCTTAACCGGGGAGCTGTTTTTT
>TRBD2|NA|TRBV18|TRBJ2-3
CASSPRLAGETDTQYF
TGTGCCAGCTCACCTCGGCTAGCGGGGGAAACAGATACGCAGTATTTT
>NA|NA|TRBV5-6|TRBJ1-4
CASSSTGEKLFF
TGTGCCAGCAGCTCTACGGGTGAAAAACTGTTTTTT
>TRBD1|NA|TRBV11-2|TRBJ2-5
CASSTWTGEETQYF
TGTGCCAGCAGCACCTGGACAGGGGAAGAGACCCAGTACTTC
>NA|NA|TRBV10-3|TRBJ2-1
CAIWERSYNEQFF
TGTGCCATCTGGGAGCGGAGCTACAATGAGCAGTTCTTC
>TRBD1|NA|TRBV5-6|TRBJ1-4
CASSLRGTGEWEKLFF
TGTGCCAGCAGCTTGAGGGGGACAGGGGAATGGGAAAAACTGTTTTTT
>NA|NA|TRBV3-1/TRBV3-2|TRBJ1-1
CASSPRHPGAEAFF
TGTGCCAGCAGCCCCCGACACCCAGGGGCTGAAGCTTTCTTT
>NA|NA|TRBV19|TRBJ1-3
CASSIGQPGPSGNTIYF
TGTGCCAGTAGTATAGGACAGCCGGGCCCCTCTGGAAACACCATATATTTT
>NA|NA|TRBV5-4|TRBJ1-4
CASSQGPHAATNEKLFF
TGTGCCAGCAGCCAGGGGCCCCATGCTGCAACTAATGAAAAACTGTTTTTT
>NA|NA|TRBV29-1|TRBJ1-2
CSVYEGEGYTF
TGCAGCGTTTATGAGGGGGAGGGCTACACCTTC
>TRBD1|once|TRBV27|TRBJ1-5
CASRTGDQPQHF
TGTGCCAGCAGGACAGGGGACCAGCCCCAGCATTTT
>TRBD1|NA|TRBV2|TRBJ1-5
CASRPGQGGNQPQHF
TGTGCCAGCAGGCCGGGACAGGGGGGGAATCAGCCCCAGCATTTT
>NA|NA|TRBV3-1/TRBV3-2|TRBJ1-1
CASSQPGHGTTEAFF
TGTGCCAGCAGCCAACCGGGACACGGTACGACTGAAGCTTTCTTT
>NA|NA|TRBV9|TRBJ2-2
CASSVVSPGTGELFF
TGTGCCAGCAGCGTAGTATCCCCCGGCACCGGGGAGCTGTTTTTT
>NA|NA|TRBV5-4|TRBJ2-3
CASSLNVGGPSEQYF
TGTGCCAGCAGCTTGAATGTGGGAGGCCCTAGCGAACAGTATTTT
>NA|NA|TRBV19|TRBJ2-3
CASTPRASGIDTQYF
TGTGCCAGTACCCCCCGGGCCTCCGGGATAGATACGCAGTATTTT
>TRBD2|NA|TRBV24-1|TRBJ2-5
CATEVNRGGGETQYF
TGTGCCACTGAAGTTAACCGGGGGGGCGGAGAGACCCAGTACTTC
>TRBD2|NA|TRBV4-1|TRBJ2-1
CASSQDTPPGTSGPTYNEQFF
TGCGCCAGCAGCCAAGATACCCCACCCGGGACTAGCGGACCTACCTACAATGAGCAGTTCTTC
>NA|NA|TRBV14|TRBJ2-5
CASSPRNQETQYF
TGTGCCAGCAGCCCGAGAAACCAAGAGACCCAGTACTTC
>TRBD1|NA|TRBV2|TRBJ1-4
CASILGQLNEKLFF
TGTGCCAGCATACTGGGACAGCTTAATGAAAAACTGTTTTTT
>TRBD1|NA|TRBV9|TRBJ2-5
CASSAGQGPRETQYF
TGTGCCAGCAGCGCGGGACAGGGCCCGAGAGAGACCCAGTACTTC
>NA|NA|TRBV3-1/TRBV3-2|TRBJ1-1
CASSRQQGHTEAFF
TGTGCCAGCAGCCGCCAACAGGGTCACACTGAAGCTTTCTTT
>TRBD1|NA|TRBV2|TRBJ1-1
CASGRTGHGTEAFF
TGTGCCAGCGGGAGGACAGGGCATGGCACTGAAGCTTTCTTT
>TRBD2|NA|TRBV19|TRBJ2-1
CATSGLRGIDNEQFF
TGTGCCACCTCAGGGTTGCGGGGGATTGACAATGAGCAGTTCTTC
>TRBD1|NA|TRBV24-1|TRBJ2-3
CATSDWDRNSGTQYF
TGTGCCACCAGTGATTGGGACAGGAATTCTGGTACGCAGTATTTT
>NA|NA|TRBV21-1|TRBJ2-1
CASARQRGGNNEQFF
TGTGCCAGCGCCCGGCAGCGGGGGGGCAATAATGAGCAGTTCTTC
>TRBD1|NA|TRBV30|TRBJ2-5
CASGPLQGGKTQYF
TGTGCCTCCGGACCCCTACAGGGGGGAAAGACCCAGTACTTC
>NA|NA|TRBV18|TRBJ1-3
CASSPQGGAGNTIYF
TGTGCCAGCTCACCCCAAGGGGGGGCTGGAAACACCATATATTTT
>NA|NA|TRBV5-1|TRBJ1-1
CASSRSGEAFF
TGCGCCAGCAGCCGGTCCGGGGAAGCTTTCTTT
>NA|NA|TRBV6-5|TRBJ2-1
CASKAGAGSYNEQFF
TGTGCCAGCAAAGCAGGTGCGGGGAGTTACAATGAGCAGTTCTTC
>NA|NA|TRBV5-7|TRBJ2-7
CASSLSGHEYEQYF
TGTGCCAGCAGCTTGTCAGGACACGAATACGAGCAGTACTTC
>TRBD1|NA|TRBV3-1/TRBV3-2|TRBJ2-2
CASRQGQMTGELFF
TGTGCCAGCAGGCAGGGACAGATGACCGGGGAGCTGTTTTTT
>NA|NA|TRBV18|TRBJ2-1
CASSPAEYNEQFF
TGTGCCAGCTCACCTGCCGAGTACAATGAGCAGTTCTTC
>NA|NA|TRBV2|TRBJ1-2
CASSESRANYGYTF
TGTGCCAGCAGTGAATCCAGGGCTAACTATGGCTACACCTTC
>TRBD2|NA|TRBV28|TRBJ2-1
CASNKLAGGLLSNEQFF
TGTGCCAGCAACAAACTAGCGGGGGGGCTCCTGTCTAATGAGCAGTTCTTC
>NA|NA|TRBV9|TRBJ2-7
CASSVGGQGRVQYF
TGTGCCAGCAGCGTCGGGGGGCAGGGAAGGGTGCAGTACTTC
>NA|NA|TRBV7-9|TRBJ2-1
CASSLRDPTQGEQFF
TGTGCCAGCAGCTTGCGGGACCCAACCCAGGGTGAGCAGTTCTTC
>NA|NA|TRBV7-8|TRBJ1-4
CASSLGGYGEKLFF
TGTGCCAGCAGCTTAGGAGGGTACGGTGAAAAACTGTTTTTT
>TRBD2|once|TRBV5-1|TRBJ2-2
CASSVVLAAGELFF
TGCGCCAGCAGCGTGGTACTAGCGGCCGGGGAGCTGTTTTTT
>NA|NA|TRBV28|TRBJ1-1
CASSLMNIEAFF
TGTGCCAGCAGTTTGATGAACATTGAAGCTTTCTTT
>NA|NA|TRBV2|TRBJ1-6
CASSVGLPGNSPLHF
TGTGCCAGCAGTGTCGGGTTACCGGGTAATTCACCCCTCCACTTT
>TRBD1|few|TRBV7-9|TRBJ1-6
CASSLDRDRGSPLHF
TGTGCCAGCAGCTTAGACCGGGACAGGGGATCACCCCTCCACTTT
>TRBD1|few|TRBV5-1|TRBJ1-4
CASRQQGDGEKLFF
TGCGCCAGCAGGCAACAGGGGGATGGGGAAAAACTGTTTTTT
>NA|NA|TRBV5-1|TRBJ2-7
CASSSGGDSFSYEQYF
TGCGCCAGCAGCTCCGGAGGGGACTCCTTCTCCTACGAGCAGTACTTC
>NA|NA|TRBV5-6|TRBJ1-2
CASMRAGGGSYGYTF
TGTGCCAGCATGAGGGCTGGTGGAGGGAGCTATGGCTACACCTTC
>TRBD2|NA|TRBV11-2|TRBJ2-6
CASSVRAGPLSGANVLTF
TGTGCCAGCAGCGTCCGAGCGGGGCCACTCTCTGGGGCCAACGTCCTGACTTTC
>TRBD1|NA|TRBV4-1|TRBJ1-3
CASSQDGSVDRVGNTIYF
TGCGCCAGCAGCCAAGATGGATCCGTGGACAGGGTGGGAAACACCATATATTTT
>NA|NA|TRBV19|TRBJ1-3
CATRPEGNTIYF
TGTGCCACGCGCCCTGAGGGAAACACCATATATTTT
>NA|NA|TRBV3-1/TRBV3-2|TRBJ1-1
CASSADRNTEAFF
TGTGCCAGCAGTGCTGACAGGAACACTGAAGCTTTCTTT